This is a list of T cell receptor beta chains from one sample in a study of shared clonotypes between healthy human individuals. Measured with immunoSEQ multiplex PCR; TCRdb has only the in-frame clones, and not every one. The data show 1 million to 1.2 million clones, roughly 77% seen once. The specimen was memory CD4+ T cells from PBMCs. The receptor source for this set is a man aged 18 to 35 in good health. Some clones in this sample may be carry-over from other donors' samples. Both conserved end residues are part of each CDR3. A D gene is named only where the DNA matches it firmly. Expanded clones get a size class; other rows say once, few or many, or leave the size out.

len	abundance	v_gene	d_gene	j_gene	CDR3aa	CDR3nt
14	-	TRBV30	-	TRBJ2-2	CAWKPGSYHGELFF	TGTGCCTGGAAACCCGGGTCCTACCACGGGGAGCTGTTTTTT
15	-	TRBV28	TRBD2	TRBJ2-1	CASSTRTSGRDEQFF	TGTGCCAGCAGTACCCGGACTAGCGGGAGGGATGAGCAGTTCTTC
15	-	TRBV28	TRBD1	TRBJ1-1	CASSFSRGRRTEAFF	TGTGCCAGCAGTTTTAGCAGGGGGCGCCGCACTGAAGCTTTCTTT
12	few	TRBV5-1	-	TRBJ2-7	CASSPGSREQYF	TGCGCCAGCAGCCCCGGAAGTCGCGAGCAGTACTTC
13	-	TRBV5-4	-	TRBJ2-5	CASSGRGQETQYF	TGTGCCAGCAGCGGACGGGGACAAGAGACCCAGTACTTC
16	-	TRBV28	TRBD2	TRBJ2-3	CASSLGTSGSTDTQYF	TGTGCCAGCAGTCTAGGGACTAGCGGGAGTACAGATACGCAGTATTTT
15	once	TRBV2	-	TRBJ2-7	CASSRQPRSSYEQYF	TGTGCCAGCAGCCGACAGCCCCGGAGCTCCTACGAGCAGTACTTC
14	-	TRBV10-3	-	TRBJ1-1	CAISESYSNTEAFF	TGTGCCATCAGTGAGTCGTACAGCAACACTGAAGCTTTCTTT
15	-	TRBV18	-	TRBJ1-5	CASSWAGQNNQPQHF	TGTGCCAGCTCATGGGCAGGGCAGAACAATCAGCCCCAGCATTTT
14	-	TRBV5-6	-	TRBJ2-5	CASSLSTGGETQYF	TGTGCCAGCAGCTTGTCAACGGGTGGAGAGACCCAGTACTTC
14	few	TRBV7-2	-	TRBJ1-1	CASSLESRNTEAFF	TGTGCCAGCAGCTTAGAATCCAGGAACACTGAAGCTTTCTTT
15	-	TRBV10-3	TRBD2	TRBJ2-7	CAISEETSGSLEQYF	TGTGCCATCAGTGAAGAGACTAGCGGGAGTCTTGAGCAGTACTTC
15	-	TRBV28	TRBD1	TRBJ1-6	CASINNDRANSPLHF	TGTGCCAGCATCAACAACGACAGGGCGAATTCACCCCTCCACTTT
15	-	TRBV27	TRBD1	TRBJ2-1	CASSSRFQGVDEQFF	TGTGCCAGCAGTTCCCGCTTCCAGGGGGTGGATGAGCAGTTCTTC
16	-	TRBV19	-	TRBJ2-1	CASSIVASSSYNEQFF	TGTGCCAGTAGTATAGTAGCCAGCAGCTCCTACAATGAGCAGTTCTTC
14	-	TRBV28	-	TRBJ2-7	CASSGTNPSYEQYF	TGTGCCAGCAGCGGGACAAATCCGTCCTACGAGCAGTACTTC
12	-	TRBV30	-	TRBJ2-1	CAWSGGYNEQFF	TGTGCCTGGAGTGGGGGCTACAATGAGCAGTTCTTC
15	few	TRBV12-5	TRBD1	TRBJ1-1	CASGLSGQGATEAFF	TGTGCTAGTGGTTTGTCGGGACAGGGGGCCACTGAAGCTTTCTTT
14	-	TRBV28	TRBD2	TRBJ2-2	CASSPGLGTGELFF	TGTGCCAGCAGCCCCGGACTAGGGACCGGGGAGCTGTTTTTT
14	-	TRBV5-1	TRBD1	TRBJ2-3	CASSLGTVTDTQYF	TGCGCCAGCAGCTTAGGGACAGTCACAGATACGCAGTATTTT
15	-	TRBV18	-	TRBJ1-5	CASSPGGQSNQPQHF	TGTGCCAGCTCACCTGGGGGGCAAAGCAATCAGCCCCAGCATTTT
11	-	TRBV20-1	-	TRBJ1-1	CSASLSTEAFF	TGCAGTGCTAGTCTTAGCACTGAAGCTTTCTTT
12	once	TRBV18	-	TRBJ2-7	CASSPQGVEQYF	TGTGCCAGCTCACCTCAAGGGGTCGAGCAGTACTTC
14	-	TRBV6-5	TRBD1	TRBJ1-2	CASSLAGTDYGYTF	TGTGCCAGCAGTTTAGCCGGGACAGACTATGGCTACACCTTC
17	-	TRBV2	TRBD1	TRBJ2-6	CASSTGTGHSGANVLTF	TGTGCCAGCAGTACCGGGACAGGGCACTCTGGGGCCAACGTCCTGACTTTC
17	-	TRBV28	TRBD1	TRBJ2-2	CASSLGTGGSDTGELFF	TGTGCCAGCAGTCTAGGGACAGGGGGCTCTGACACCGGGGAGCTGTTTTTT
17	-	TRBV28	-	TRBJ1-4	CANRPNLGWGRIEKLFF	TGTGCCAACAGACCTAACCTGGGGTGGGGACGAATTGAAAAACTGTTTTTT
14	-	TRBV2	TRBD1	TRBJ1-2	CATSTGGAGIGYTF	TGTGCCACCTCAACAGGGGGCGCTGGGATCGGCTACACCTTC
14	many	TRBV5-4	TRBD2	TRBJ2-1	CASSFGTSYNEQFF	TGTGCCAGCAGCTTTGGGACTAGCTACAATGAGCAGTTCTTC
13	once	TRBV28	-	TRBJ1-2	CASRGNQIYGYTF	TGTGCCAGTAGGGGCAATCAAATCTATGGCTACACCTTC
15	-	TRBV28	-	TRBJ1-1	CASNQGGFGNTEAFF	TGTGCCAGCAACCAAGGAGGATTCGGGAACACTGAAGCTTTCTTT
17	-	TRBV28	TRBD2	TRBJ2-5	CASSSPAGRGPQETQYF	TGTGCCAGCAGTTCCCCCGCGGGGAGGGGACCCCAAGAGACCCAGTACTTC
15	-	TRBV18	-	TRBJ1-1	CASSPLMAAATEAFF	TGTGCCAGCTCACCACTGATGGCCGCGGCCACTGAAGCTTTCTTT
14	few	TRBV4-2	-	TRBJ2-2	CASSLPADTGELFF	TGTGCCAGCAGCCTTCCCGCGGACACCGGGGAGCTGTTTTTT
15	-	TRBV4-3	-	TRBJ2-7	CASSLVGGNSYEQYF	TGCGCCAGCAGCCTTGTTGGGGGTAACTCCTACGAGCAGTACTTC
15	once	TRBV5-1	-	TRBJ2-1	CASSWGTEAIREQFF	TGCGCCAGCAGCTGGGGGACGGAGGCAATCAGGGAGCAGTTCTTC
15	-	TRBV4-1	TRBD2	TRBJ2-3	CASSQATSFTDTQYF	TGCGCCAGCAGCCAAGCGACTAGCTTCACAGATACGCAGTATTTT
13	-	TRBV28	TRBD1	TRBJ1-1	CATHRGLLTEAFF	TGTGCCACTCACAGGGGGCTCCTAACTGAAGCTTTCTTT
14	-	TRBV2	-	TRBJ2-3	CASSEALATDTQYF	TGTGCCAGCAGTGAAGCGCTAGCGACAGATACGCAGTATTTT
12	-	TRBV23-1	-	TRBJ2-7	CASSQLGYEQYF	TGCGCCAGCAGTCAATTGGGTTATGAGCAGTACTTC
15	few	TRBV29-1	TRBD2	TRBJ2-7	CSVGSASGSLAEQYF	TGCAGCGTTGGGAGCGCTAGCGGGAGTCTCGCCGAGCAGTACTTC
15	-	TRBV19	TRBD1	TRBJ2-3	CASSSLQGARDTQYF	TGTGCCAGTAGTAGCCTACAGGGGGCTAGAGATACGCAGTATTTT
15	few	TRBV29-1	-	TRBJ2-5	CSVAFSPVRGETQYF	TGCAGCGTAGCCTTTAGCCCGGTGAGGGGGGAGACCCAGTACTTC
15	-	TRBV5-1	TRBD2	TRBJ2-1	CASSTRTSGNNEQFF	TGCGCCAGCAGCACGAGGACTAGCGGGAACAATGAGCAGTTCTTC
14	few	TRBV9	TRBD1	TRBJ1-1	CASSADRGLAEAFF	TGTGCCAGCAGCGCGGACAGGGGGCTCGCTGAAGCTTTCTTT
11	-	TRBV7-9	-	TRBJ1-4	CASDVNEKLFF	TGTGCCAGCGACGTTAATGAAAAACTGTTTTTT
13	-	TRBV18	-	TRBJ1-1	CASSGEVNTEAFF	TGTGCCAGCTCTGGGGAGGTGAACACTGAAGCTTTCTTT
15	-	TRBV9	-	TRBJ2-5	CASSPGAGLEETQYF	TGTGCCAGCAGCCCCGGGGCGGGTTTAGAAGAGACCCAGTACTTC
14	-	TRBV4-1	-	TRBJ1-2	CASSQDWQVGRYTF	TGCGCCAGCAGCCAAGACTGGCAGGTCGGTCGCTACACCTTC
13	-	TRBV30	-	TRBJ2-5	CAWSVQVQETQYF	TGTGCCTGGAGTGTACAGGTTCAAGAGACCCAGTACTTC
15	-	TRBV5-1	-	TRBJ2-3	CASSLTGVVRATQYF	TGCGCCAGCAGCTTGACGGGAGTGGTGCGGGCTACGCAGTATTTT
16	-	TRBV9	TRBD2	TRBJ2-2	CASSVDGGGSTGELFF	TGTGCCAGCAGCGTAGACGGCGGGGGAAGCACCGGGGAGCTGTTTTTT
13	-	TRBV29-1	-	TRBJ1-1	CSVEKPMNTEAFF	TGCAGCGTTGAGAAACCCATGAACACTGAAGCTTTCTTT
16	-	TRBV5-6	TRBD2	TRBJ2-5	CASSVAGLGPQETQYF	TGTGCCAGCAGCGTAGCGGGTCTCGGACCCCAAGAGACCCAGTACTTC
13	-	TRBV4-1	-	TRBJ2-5	CASSQGIQETQYF	TGCGCCAGCAGCCAAGGCATTCAGGAGACCCAGTACTTC
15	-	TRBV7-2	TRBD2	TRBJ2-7	CASSYAGGSVYEQYF	TGTGCCAGCAGCTATGCGGGAGGTTCTGTTTACGAGCAGTACTTC
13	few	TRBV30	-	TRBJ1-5	CAWSVGPDQPQHF	TGTGCCTGGAGTGTAGGACCCGATCAGCCCCAGCATTTT
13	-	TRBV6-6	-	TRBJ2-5	CASRPGTAGTQYF	TGTGCCAGCAGACCCGGGACCGCAGGGACCCAGTACTTC